This T cell receptor beta chain was recovered during a study of cytomegalovirus exposure and HLA in healthy donors. The PCR made use of 60 Vbeta and 13 Jbeta primers. Assay used: immunoSEQ multiplex PCR; TCRdb lists only in-frame clones, some missing. The table shows some 97,000 clones, with around 84% occurring only once. Per germline, CDR1 SGHNT and CDR2 YYREEE (reference sequence). V dropped 3 bases and J dropped 5; count of bases not matched to a gene: 7. CDR3 size: 15 residues. This clonotype was sampled from a woman between 18 and 29 years old in good health and CMV-seronegative. This chain links TRBV5-4 with TRBJ2-7; 11 positions match TRBD1. Sequencing input: PBMCs. The CDR3 sequence is CASSSPGQGGDEQYF. The CDR3 region has the DNA TGTGCCAGCAGCTCCCCGGGACAGGGGGGCGACGAGCAGTACTTC.